This TCR beta chain was sequenced in a study of blood T cell repertoires in COVID-19. CDR3 length equals 14 residues. The ends were cut back, 8 bases at V and 5 bases at J, with 18 bases in the middle. Germline loops: CDR1 LNHDA, CDR2 SQIVND (reference sequence). Only in-frame clones appear in the TCRdb table, and some are missing; sequencing was by immunoSEQ multiplex PCR. This sample has about 220,000 clones, with 80% to 85% found just once. The sequencing sample was made of peripheral blood. The chain has TRBV19 and TRBJ1-2, with D unclear. The TCR comes from a woman aged 25 to 45 who had recovered from COVID-19. CDR3 nucleotide sequence: TGTGCCAGTGTACAGAGCCGGCAGGCTTATGGCTACACCTTC. This codes for CASVQSRQAYGYTF.